This T cell receptor (beta chain) came from a study of PD-L1 blockade in urothelial cancer. Between the trimmed V and J ends, which lost 1 base and 4 bases, there was a span of 5 bases. Germline values: CDR1 GTSNPN, CDR2 SVGIG (reference sequence). The CDR3 totals 12 residues. Stated time point: pretreatment peripheral blood. Method: immunoSEQ multiplex PCR; TCRdb's copy keeps in-frame clones and lacks some. Of almost 90,000 clones in the sample, 84% were seen once. The sequenced sample was PBMCs, obtained around atezolizumab (anti-PD-L1) treatment. The chain recombines TRBV30 with TRBJ1-3; D call uncertain. This clonotype was sampled from a man aged 55-75 years with urothelial cancer. This CDR3 reads CAWSGLGNTIYF. Here the CDR3 DNA reads TGTGCCTGGAGTGGTCTCGGAAACACCATATATTTT.